This TCR beta chain was sequenced in a study of Ad26.COV2.S vaccination and SARS-CoV-2 variants. The wider study: Participant was drawn from the COV1001 Ad26.COV2.S trial arm. Broader study findings: With respect to non-spike TCR breadth, vaccine and placebo recipients were similar.

TCRdb's table, derived via immunoSEQ multiplex PCR, lists solely in-frame clones and lacks some. The table records about 400,000 clones, 70% to 90% of them present only once. V lost 1 base and J lost 4, with 16 bases in between. Germline lookup yields CDR1 SGHTA and CDR2 FQGNSA. The CDR3 runs to 16 residues. Treatment defined: around 19 received Ad26.COV2.S at low or high dose, single or two shots; five or six received placebo; per-sample allocation not given. Specimen acquisition occurred on day 63 following the initial vaccine or placebo injection. Based in Boston, the donor was an adult of 18-55 years. To note about this clone: Its antigen remains unidentified.

The starting material was peripheral blood, obtained in a trial of Ad26.COV2.S vaccine versus placebo. The V and J genes are TRBV7-2 and TRBJ1-2; the D gene is possibly TRBD1 (6 bases). The receptor was derived from a person aged 18 to 59 who received the Ad26.COV2.S COVID-19 vaccine or a placebo. CDR3 in amino acids: CASSLGGGRSLYGYTF. In nucleotides, the CDR3 is TGTGCCAGCAGCTTAGGGGGGGGCCGATCCCTCTATGGCTACACCTTC.